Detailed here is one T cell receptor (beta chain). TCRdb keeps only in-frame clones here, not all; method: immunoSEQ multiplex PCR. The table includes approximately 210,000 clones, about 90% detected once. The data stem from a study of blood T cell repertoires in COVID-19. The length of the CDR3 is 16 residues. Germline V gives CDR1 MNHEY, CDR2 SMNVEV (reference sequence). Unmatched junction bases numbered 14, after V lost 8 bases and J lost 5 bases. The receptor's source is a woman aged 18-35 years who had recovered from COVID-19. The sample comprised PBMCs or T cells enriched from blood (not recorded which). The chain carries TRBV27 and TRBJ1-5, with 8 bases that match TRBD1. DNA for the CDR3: TGTGCCAGCTCTCGCAATTATGTGGACAGGGATCAGCCCCAGCATTTT. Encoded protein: CASSRNYVDRDQPQHF.